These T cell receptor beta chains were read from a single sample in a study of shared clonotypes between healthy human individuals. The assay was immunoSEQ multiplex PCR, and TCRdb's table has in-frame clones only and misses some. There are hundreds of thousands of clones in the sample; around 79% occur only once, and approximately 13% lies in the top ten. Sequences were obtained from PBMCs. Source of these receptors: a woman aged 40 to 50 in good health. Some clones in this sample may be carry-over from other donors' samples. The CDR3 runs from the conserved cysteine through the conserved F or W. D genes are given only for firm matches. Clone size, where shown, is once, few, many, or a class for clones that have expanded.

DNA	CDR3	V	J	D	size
TGTGCCAGCAGCTTAGAGGGACTAGCCTACAATGAGCAGTTCTTC	CASSLEGLAYNEQFF	TRBV7-2	TRBJ2-1	TRBD2	.
TGTGCCACCAGCAGAGGGACAGGGATTAATGAAAAACTGTTTTTT	CATSRGTGINEKLFF	TRBV15	TRBJ1-4	TRBD1	.
TGTGCCAGCAGCATGGGACAGGGGGCCACTGAAGCTTTCTTT	CASSMGQGATEAFF	TRBV5-6	TRBJ1-1	TRBD1	.
TGTGCCAGCAGCGGAGACACAGGGGACGAAAAACTGTTTTTT	CASSGDTGDEKLFF	TRBV7-2	TRBJ1-4	TRBD1	.
TGCGCCAGCAGAGGTGGGGTCTCTGGGGCCAACGTCCTGACTTTC	CASRGGVSGANVLTF	TRBV5-1	TRBJ2-6	.	.
TGTGCCAGTAGTATAGTGTCCGGGAGTGGGTTTCAGCCCCAGCATTTT	CASSIVSGSGFQPQHF	TRBV19	TRBJ1-5	.	.
TGTGCCAGCAGCTTAACAGCTAGTTCTGGGGCCAACGTCCTGACTTTC	CASSLTASSGANVLTF	TRBV7-3	TRBJ2-6	.	few
TGTGCCAGCAGCTGGGGGAACTACGAGCAGTACTTC	CASSWGNYEQYF	TRBV2	TRBJ2-7	.	.
TGTGCCAGCAGCCCTCGCGGGGGACAGGGGGACGAGCAGTACTTC	CASSPRGGQGDEQYF	TRBV7-8	TRBJ2-7	TRBD1	.
TGTGCCAGCAGCCCGGGGATGTCAGGAGGGATGAACACTGAAGCTTTCTTT	CASSPGMSGGMNTEAFF	TRBV4-2	TRBJ1-1	.	.
TGTGCCAGCAGGGGGCTTGGGACAGGGGGCTCGAAGGCCAAAAACATTCAGTACTTC	CASRGLGTGGSKAKNIQYF	TRBV2	TRBJ2-4	TRBD1	.
TGTGCCAGCAGTTACGCTAGGACAGGGCTCTATGGCTACACCTTC	CASSYARTGLYGYTF	TRBV6-5	TRBJ1-2	TRBD1	.
TGTGCCAGCAGCTTATACCTTAGCGGGAGGAAGGGGAATGAGCAGTTCTTC	CASSLYLSGRKGNEQFF	TRBV7-6	TRBJ2-1	TRBD2	.
TGTGCCAGCAGTCCCAGGGGGAACACTGAAGCTTTCTTT	CASSPRGNTEAFF	TRBV25-1	TRBJ1-1	.	many
TGTGCCAGCAGTGAAGGGGCCCCGACAGGGAGAACTGGAAACACCATATATTTT	CASSEGAPTGRTGNTIYF	TRBV6-1	TRBJ1-3	TRBD1	.
TGTGCCAGCAGCGTGGGGGGGGACGCCGGACAGCCCCAGCATTTT	CASSVGGDAGQPQHF	TRBV9	TRBJ1-5	.	few